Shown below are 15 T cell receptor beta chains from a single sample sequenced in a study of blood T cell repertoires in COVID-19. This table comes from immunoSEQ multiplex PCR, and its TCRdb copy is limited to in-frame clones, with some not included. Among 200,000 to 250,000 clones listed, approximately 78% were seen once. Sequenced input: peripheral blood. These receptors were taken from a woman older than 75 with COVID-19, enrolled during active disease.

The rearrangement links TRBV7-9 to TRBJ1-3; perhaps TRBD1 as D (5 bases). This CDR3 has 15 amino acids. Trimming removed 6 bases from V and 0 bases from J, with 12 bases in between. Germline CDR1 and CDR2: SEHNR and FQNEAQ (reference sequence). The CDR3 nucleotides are TGTGCCAGCAGGGAACAGGAGAGCTCTGGAAACACCATATATTTT. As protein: CASREQESSGNTIYF.

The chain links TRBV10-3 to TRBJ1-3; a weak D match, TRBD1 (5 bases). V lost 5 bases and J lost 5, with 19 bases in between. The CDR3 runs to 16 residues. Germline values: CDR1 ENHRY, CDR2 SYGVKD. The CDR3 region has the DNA TGTGCCATCAGTCTCCTAGAGGATCGGGGGAGAAACACCATATATTTT. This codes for CAISLLEDRGRNTIYF.

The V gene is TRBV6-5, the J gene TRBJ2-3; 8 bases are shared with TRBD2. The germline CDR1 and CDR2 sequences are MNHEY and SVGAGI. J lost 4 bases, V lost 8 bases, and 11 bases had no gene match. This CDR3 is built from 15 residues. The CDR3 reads CASRRGAWSADTQYF. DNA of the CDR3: TGTGCCAGCCGGCGGGGGGCTTGGTCGGCAGATACGCAGTATTTT.

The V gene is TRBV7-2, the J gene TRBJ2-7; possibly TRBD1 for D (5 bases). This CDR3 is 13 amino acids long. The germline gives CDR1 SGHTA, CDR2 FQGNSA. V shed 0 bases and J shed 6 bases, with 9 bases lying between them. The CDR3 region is CASSLAAGIEQYF. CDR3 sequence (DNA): TGTGCCAGCAGCTTAGCGGCAGGGATCGAGCAGTACTTC.

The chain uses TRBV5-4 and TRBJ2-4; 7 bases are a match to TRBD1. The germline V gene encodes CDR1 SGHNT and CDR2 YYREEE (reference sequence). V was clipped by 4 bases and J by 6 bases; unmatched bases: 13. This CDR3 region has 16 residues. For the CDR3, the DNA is TGTGCCAGCAGCGGGGTTGATTCAGGGGGTAGAAACATTCAGTACTTC. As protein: CASSGVDSGGRNIQYF.

This CDR3 is CASSSGSRKDNSPLHF. The CDR3 DNA reads as TGTGCCAGCAGCTCCGGGAGCCGAAAGGATAATTCACCCCTCCACTTT. This rearrangement joins TRBV13 to TRBJ1-6; D ambiguous. Trimming took 4 bases from V and 5 from J, leaving 15 bases between them. Germline CDR1 reads PRHDT; CDR2 reads FYEKMQ (reference sequence). The CDR3 has 16 residues.

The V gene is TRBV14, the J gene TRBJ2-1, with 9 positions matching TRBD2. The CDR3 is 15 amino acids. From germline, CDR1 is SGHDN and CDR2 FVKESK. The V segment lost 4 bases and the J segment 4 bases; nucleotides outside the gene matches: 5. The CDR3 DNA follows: TGTGCCAGCAGCCCGACTAGCGGAGGATACAATGAGCAGTTCTTC. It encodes CASSPTSGGYNEQFF.

CDR3 sequence: CASSFEETQYF. CDR3 sequence (DNA): TGTGCCAGCAGTTTCGAAGAGACCCAGTACTTC. The chain is built from TRBV2 and TRBJ2-5; D unclear. Trimming removed 5 bases from V and 3 bases from J, with 4 bases in between. The CDR3 contains 11 residues. Germline CDR1 reads SNHLY; CDR2 reads FYNNEI.

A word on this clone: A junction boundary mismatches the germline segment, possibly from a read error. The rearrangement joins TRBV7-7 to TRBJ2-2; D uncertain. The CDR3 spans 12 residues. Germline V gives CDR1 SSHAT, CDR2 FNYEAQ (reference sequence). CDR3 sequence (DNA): TGTGCTAGCAGCTCCAGCACCGGGGAGCTGTTTTTT. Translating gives CASSSSTGELFF.

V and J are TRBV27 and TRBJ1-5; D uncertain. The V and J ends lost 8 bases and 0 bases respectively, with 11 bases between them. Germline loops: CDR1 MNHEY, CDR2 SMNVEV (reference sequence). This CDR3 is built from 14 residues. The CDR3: CASSLRLSNQPQHF. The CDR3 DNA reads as TGTGCCAGCTCCCTGAGGCTTAGCAATCAGCCCCAGCATTTT.

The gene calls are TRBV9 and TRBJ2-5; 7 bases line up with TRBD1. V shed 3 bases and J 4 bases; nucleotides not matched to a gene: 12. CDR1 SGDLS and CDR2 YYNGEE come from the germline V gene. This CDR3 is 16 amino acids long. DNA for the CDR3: TGTGCCAGCAGCGCCCTCGGGACAGCGAGGGGAGAGACCCAGTACTTC. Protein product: CASSALGTARGETQYF.

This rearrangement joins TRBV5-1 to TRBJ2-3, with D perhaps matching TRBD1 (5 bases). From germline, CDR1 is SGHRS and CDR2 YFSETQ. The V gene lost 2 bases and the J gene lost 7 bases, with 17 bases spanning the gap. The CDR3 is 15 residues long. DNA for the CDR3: TGCGCCAGCAGCTTCGCCCTAGGGGCTTCATATACGCAGTATTTT. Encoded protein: CASSFALGASYTQYF.

CDR3 amino acids: CASSPRTINEKLFF. The CDR3 DNA reads as TGTGCCAGCTCCCCTCGGACAATTAATGAAAAACTGTTTTTT. This chain connects TRBV2 to TRBJ1-4, with D maybe TRBD1 (5 bases). The CDR3 spans 14 residues. Germline V gene sequence: CDR1 SNHLY, CDR2 FYNNEI. The V gene lost 8 bases and the J gene lost 4 bases, with 14 bases spanning the gap.

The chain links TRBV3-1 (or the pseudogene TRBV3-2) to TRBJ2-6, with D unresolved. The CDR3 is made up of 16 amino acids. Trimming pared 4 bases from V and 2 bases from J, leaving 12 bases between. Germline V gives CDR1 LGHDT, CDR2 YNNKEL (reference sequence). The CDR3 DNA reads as TGTGCCAGCAGCCCCCATTTCGGTGCTGGGGCCAACGTCCTGACTTTC. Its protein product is CASSPHFGAGANVLTF.

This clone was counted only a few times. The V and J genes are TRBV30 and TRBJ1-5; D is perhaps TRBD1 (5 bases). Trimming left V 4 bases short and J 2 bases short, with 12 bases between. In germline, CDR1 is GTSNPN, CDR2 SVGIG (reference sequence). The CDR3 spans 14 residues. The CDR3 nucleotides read TGTGCCTGGACGTCAGGGTACGGCAATCAGCCCCAGCATTTT. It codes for CAWTSGYGNQPQHF.